Below, 27 T cell receptor beta chains from the same sample are listed, as sequenced in a study of tumor-infiltrating lymphocytes in primary liver carcinoma. RNA was extracted from whole blood without cell sorting, alongside germline DNA. With 500 ng total RNA as template and a constant-region primer, TCR beta cDNA was made. Three rounds of nested multiplex PCR with slightly modified ARM-PCR produced TCR beta libraries. The study ran its first two PCR rounds for roughly 11 cycles each, using TRBV1-TRBV30 forward primers and a C-beta reverse primer. Each CDR3 protein is one row after TCRdb ran MiXCR on the multiplex PCR reads. The sample lists 250,000 to 350,000 distinct CDR3 sequences, around three fifths seen once, with over 15% in the top ten. Source material: peripheral blood. Receptors were obtained from a woman aged 30 to 39 with primary liver carcinoma and hepatitis B virus infection.

This chain joins TRBV2 and TRBJ1-5; no definite D call. The CDR3 runs to 14 residues. Per the germline V gene, CDR1 is SNHLY and CDR2 is FYNNEI. V was trimmed by 4 bases and J by 2 bases, leaving 9 bases between them. For the CDR3, the DNA is TGTGCCAGCAGTGGGGGAAGGGGCAATCAGCCCCAGCATTTT. Amino acids: CASSGGRGNQPQHF.

There are many counts of this clonotype. The genes are TRBV29-1 and TRBJ2-3; TRBD2 matches at 9 bases. Germline V gene sequence: CDR1 SQVTM, CDR2 ANQGSEA. J gave up 3 bases and V 6 bases, and 7 bases lay outside the gene matches. The CDR3 extends over 14 amino acids. The CDR3 bases are TGCAGCGTATTAGCGGGAGTAGGGACAGATACGCAGTATTTT. This encodes CSVLAGVGTDTQYF.

There are a few counts of this clonotype. The chain has TRBV15 and TRBJ2-2; weak D call: TRBD2 (5 bases). V lost 3 bases and J lost 4, with 12 bases in between. This CDR3 has 15 residues. Germline assignment: CDR1 LNHNV and CDR2 YYDKDF (reference sequence). The CDR3 sequence is CATSSDGLSTGELFF. Here the CDR3 DNA reads TGTGCCACCAGCAGCGACGGACTGAGCACCGGGGAGCTGTTTTTT.

On this clonotype itself: This sequence may be a read error, since a much larger clone differs from it by one base. This chain connects TRBV6-6 to TRBJ2-5; no clear D. The V and J ends lost 2 bases and 2 bases respectively, with 9 bases between them. Germline CDR1 and CDR2: MNHNY and SVGAGI (reference sequence). This CDR3 has 14 residues. The CDR3 DNA is TGTGCCAGCAGTTACGGGTGGACGCAAGAGACCCAGTACTTC. It is translated as CASSYGWTQETQYF.

This clonotype was counted only a few times. V and J are TRBV6-5 and TRBJ2-1; tentative D call: TRBD1 (5 bases). Trimming pared 0 bases from V and 4 bases from J, leaving 10 bases between. CDR3 size: 15 residues. Germline V CDR1 and CDR2: MNHEY, SVGAGI. The CDR3 here is CASSYSYKGYNEQFF. Here the CDR3 DNA reads TGTGCCAGCAGTTACTCGTACAAGGGGTACAATGAGCAGTTCTTC.

On this clonotype: A much larger clone differs from this one at a single base, so this may be a read error. The rearrangement links TRBV12-3 or TRBV12-4 to TRBJ1-5; 7 positions match TRBD1. The CDR3 totals 14 residues. CDR3 sequence (DNA): TGTGTCAGCAGTTTGACAGGGCGAAATCAGCCCCAGCATTTT. Encoded protein: CVSSLTGRNQPQHF.

A word on this clonotype: A much larger clone lies a single base off, so this may be a read error. The J gene is TRBJ2-1, the V gene TRBV12-3 or TRBV12-4; D gene unclear. The CDR3 totals 13 residues. In nucleotides, the CDR3 is TGTGCCAGCATTTTACGTGAATACAATGAGCAGTTCTTC. As protein: CASILREYNEQFF.

The rearrangement links TRBV12-5 to TRBJ2-7; D possibly matches TRBD1 or TRBD2 (5 bases each). The CDR3 extends over 14 amino acids. CDR1 and CDR2 from the germline V gene are LGHNT and FRNRAP. V was trimmed by 4 bases and J by 8 bases, leaving 18 bases between them. Here the CDR3 DNA reads TGTGCTAGTGGTTCTACCCGGGACCCCTGGAAGCAGTACTTC. Its protein product is CASGSTRDPWKQYF.

Comments on this clonotype: Being one base from a much bigger clone, this may be a read error. The chain combines TRBV4-1 with TRBJ1-1, with D possibly TRBD1 on 5 matching bases. Germline V gives CDR1 MGHRA, CDR2 YSYEKL. There are 17 residues in the CDR3. CDR3 in amino acids: CANSNRDGFGGYTEAFF. The DNA of the CDR3 is TGCGCCAACAGCAACCGGGACGGCTTCGGGGGGTACACTGAAGCTTTCTTT.

The rearrangement joins TRBV28 to TRBJ1-4; D may be TRBD1 (6 bases). The CDR3 is 16 residues long. The V gene lost 3 bases and the J gene lost 0 bases, with 11 bases spanning the gap. CDR1 and CDR2 from the germline V gene are MDHEN and SYDVKM. The CDR3 coding sequence is TGTGCCAGCAGTTTTAGGTCAGGGGCAACTAATGAAAAACTGTTTTTT. It translates to CASSFRSGATNEKLFF.

About this clonotype itself: A much larger clone lies one base from this, so it may be a read error. The chain carries TRBV12-3 or TRBV12-4 and TRBJ2-7, with TRBD1 identical over 12 bases. This CDR3 comprises 15 residues. Here the CDR3 reads CGSSLSGTGGAEQYF. CDR3 nucleotide sequence: TGTGGCAGCAGTTTAAGCGGGACAGGGGGCGCCGAGCAGTACTTC.

About this clonotype: Compared with germline, one end of the junction differs, possibly owing to a read error. The chain carries TRBV29-1 and TRBJ2-4; 9 bases are shared with TRBD2. The CDR3 consists of 15 residues. Germline V lookup: CDR1 SQVTM, CDR2 ANQGSEA. The CDR3 reads CSVDGQAGGVSIQYF. The CDR3 DNA follows: TGCAGCGTTGACGGACAAGCGGGAGGAGTGAGCATTCAATACTTC.

About this clonotype: One base away lies a much larger clone, so this may be a sequencing read error. CDR3 nucleotide sequence: TGCAGCGTGGGGACTAGCGGGAGTCCCTACAGTGAGCAGTTCTTC. This translates into CSVGTSGSPYSEQFF. This chain connects TRBV29-1 to TRBJ2-1; the match to TRBD2 covers 14 bases. Germline CDR1 reads SQVTM; CDR2 reads ANQGSEA. This CDR3 is 15 amino acids long.

The rearrangement links TRBV12-3 or TRBV12-4 to TRBJ2-2; a weak D match, TRBD2 (5 bases). Trimming stripped 5 bases from V and 5 bases from J, with 18 bases between. CDR3 length: 16 residues. The CDR3 is CASSRSTIGETGELFF. The CDR3 nucleotides are TGTGCCAGCAGTCGGTCGACTATCGGGGAGACCGGGGAGCTGTTTTTT.

The chain couples TRBV4-2 to TRBJ2-3; the D gene could be TRBD1 or TRBD2 (5 bases each). Germline V gene sequence: CDR1 LGHNA, CDR2 YNFKEQ. Deletions cut 5 bases from V and 0 bases from J, with 12 bases between. The CDR3 is made up of 15 amino acids. Written as DNA, the CDR3 is TGTGCCAGCAGCGGTTTTGAGGGGAGCACAGATACGCAGTATTTT. Amino acids: CASSGFEGSTDTQYF.

The chain joins TRBV7-2 to TRBJ2-2, with 13 positions matching TRBD2. There are 16 residues in the CDR3. Germline assignment: CDR1 SGHTA and CDR2 FQGNSA. Trimming removed 6 bases from V and 5 bases from J; junction bases left unmatched: 6. This CDR3 is CASSTGLAGATGELFF. CDR3 in DNA: TGTGCCAGCAGTACTGGACTAGCGGGAGCTACCGGGGAGCTGTTTTTT.

Comment on this clonotype: No conserved phenylalanine or tryptophan ends this CDR3, so it is likely a read error. The V call is TRBV29-1, the J call TRBJ2-7; either TRBD1 or TRBD2 may supply D (5 bases each). Trimming took off 6 bases at V and 7 bases at J, with 13 bases between the two ends. In germline, CDR1 is SQVTM, CDR2 ANQGSEA. CDR3 length: 11 amino acids. CDR3 sequence: CSVQTGHEQYL. The CDR3 coding sequence is TGCAGCGTACAGACGGGGCATGAGCAGTACCTC.

This clonotype was seen more than once but under ten times. V gene TRBV6-5 combines with J gene TRBJ2-1, with a tentative D call TRBD2 (6 bases). Germline values: CDR1 MNHEY, CDR2 SVGAGI. Trimming took off 2 bases at V and 4 bases at J, with 18 bases between the two ends. The CDR3 is made up of 17 amino acids. The CDR3 DNA follows: TGTGCCAGCAGTTACACGAAACTAGCCCCGATTTACAATGAGCAGTTCTTC. This gives the protein CASSYTKLAPIYNEQFF.

The chain has TRBV5-5 and TRBJ2-5; D is unclear. Germline CDR1 is SGHKS and CDR2 is YYEKEE (reference sequence). The CDR3 spans 14 residues. Trimming removed 4 bases at V and 1 base at J, with 11 bases between. The chain's CDR3 is CASSPGIAQETQYF. CDR3 DNA: TGTGCCAGCAGCCCTGGGATCGCCCAAGAGACCCAGTACTTC.

Remarks on this clonotype: With a much larger clone just one base away, this may be a read error. This sequence joins TRBV7-8 and TRBJ2-3; D ambiguous. Germline CDR1 is SGHVS and CDR2 is FQNEAQ. CDR3 length: 15 residues. V lost 1 base, J lost 4 bases, and 12 bases lay in between. The CDR3 DNA is TGTGCCAGCAGCTTAGGTGTCGGTAGAGCAGATACGCAGTATTTT. Translated, it gives CASSLGVGRADTQYF.

This clonotype was observed a handful of times. This chain links TRBV7-9 with TRBJ2-5, with TRBD2 matching 8 bases. Per the germline V gene, CDR1 is SEHNR and CDR2 is FQNEAQ (reference sequence). The CDR3 extends over 15 amino acids. With 2 bases clipped from V and 4 bases from J, the junction kept 6 bases outside the gene matches. This CDR3 is CASSLTAGVVETQYF. CDR3 DNA sequence: TGTGCCAGCAGCTTAACAGCGGGAGTGGTAGAGACCCAGTACTTC.

The chain is built from TRBV28 and TRBJ2-1; D not resolved. Per germline, CDR1 MDHEN and CDR2 SYDVKM. Trimming took off 3 bases at V and 3 bases at J, with 15 bases between the two ends. This CDR3 comprises 16 residues. CDR3 protein: CASSFTSPAGYNEQFF. CDR3 nucleotide sequence: TGTGCCAGCAGTTTTACCTCCCCCGCTGGCTACAATGAGCAGTTCTTC.

Note on this clonotype: A read error may explain this, as a much larger clone is one base away. This likely comes from a read error, as the CDR3 has no conserved phenylalanine or tryptophan at its end. CDR3 bases: TGTGCTAGCGATCTGGGGGGAATGAACACTGAAGCTTTCTTG. Residues: CASDLGGMNTEAFL. This sequence joins TRBV12-5 and TRBJ1-1; tentative D call: TRBD1 (5 bases). This CDR3 has 14 residues. CDR1 and CDR2 (germline): LGHNT, FRNRAP. V was clipped by 9 bases and J by 0 bases, with 14 bases between them.

The V and J genes are TRBV6-2 or TRBV6-3 and TRBJ1-1; tentative D call: TRBD1 (6 bases). In germline, CDR1 is MNHEY, CDR2 SVGEGT. Trimming left V 5 bases short and J 4 bases short, with 17 bases between. This CDR3 comprises 15 residues. CDR3 in amino acids: CASSPRRGIGTEAFF. As DNA, the CDR3 is TGTGCCAGCAGTCCTCGGAGGGGGATAGGCACTGAAGCTTTCTTT.

This clonotype has just a few counts. The V gene is TRBV14, the J gene TRBJ2-7; a possible D gene is TRBD1 (6 bases). V shed 4 bases and J shed 5 bases, with 18 bases lying between them. This CDR3 is built from 15 residues. The germline V gene has CDR1 SGHDN and CDR2 FVKESK. The CDR3 here is CASSLLGAFSHEQYF. DNA for the CDR3: TGTGCCAGCAGCCTCTTGGGGGCTTTTTCTCACGAGCAGTACTTC. Complete variable domain (other parts from reference TRBV14 and TRBJ2-7): EAGVTQFPSHSVIEKGQTVTLRCDPISGHDNLYWYRRVMGKEIKFLLHFVKESKQDESGMPNNRFLAERTGGTYSTLKVQPAELEDSGVYFCASSLLGAFSHEQYFGPGTRLTVT.

With regard to this clonotype: A much more abundant neighbour one base away suggests this may be a read error. As the CDR3 is not closed by the conserved phenylalanine or tryptophan, this likely results from a read error. This rearrangement joins TRBV12-3 or TRBV12-4 to TRBJ1-1; D might be TRBD1 (5 bases). V was cut by 2 bases and J by 9 bases, with 13 bases left in between. There are 13 residues in the CDR3. The chain's CDR3 is CASSLFSQDQAFS. CDR3 coding DNA: TGTGCCAGCAGTTTATTTTCACAGGACCAAGCTTTCTCT.

This clonotype was counted at least ten times. V and J are TRBV4-1 and TRBJ1-2; the D is unclear. The CDR3 loop spans 16 amino acids. In germline, CDR1 is MGHRA, CDR2 YSYEKL. Deletions cut 1 base from V and 1 base from J, with 13 bases between. The CDR3 protein is CASSQGVGTGNYGYTF. CDR3 sequence (DNA): TGCGCCAGCAGCCAAGGAGTAGGCACCGGTAACTATGGCTACACCTTC.